This T cell receptor beta chain is drawn from a study of T cell changes during pregnancy in multiple sclerosis. This CDR3 has 14 residues. Germline CDR1 is LNHDA and CDR2 is SQIVND (reference sequence). The V segment lost 8 bases and the J segment 6 bases; nucleotides outside the gene matches: 9. The repertoire was sequenced with immunoSEQ multiplex PCR; TCRdb's copy has only in-frame clones and lacks some. The repertoire holds approximately 70,000 clones, with more than 80% as singletons. V gene TRBV19 combines with J gene TRBJ1-5; 8 bases line up with TRBD1. Specimen: peripheral blood, collected in the third trimester of pregnancy. The receptor was derived from a female donor with multiple sclerosis, enrolled in a pregnancy study. The DNA for the CDR3 is TGTGCCAGTGGGGACAGGCGTTTTAGTCAGCCCCAGCATTTT. As protein: CASGDRRFSQPQHF.